What follows are 10 T cell receptor beta chains derived from one specimen sequenced in a study of patients and donors after allogeneic stem cell transplantation. TCRdb re-called the RT-PCR reads with MiXCR, one entry per CDR3 protein. Of 20,000 or so distinct CDR3 sequences detected, roughly 43% appear once; the ten largest clones hold around 78%. The sample consisted of blood, either unsorted or a sorted T cell fraction (not recorded which). The source of these receptors is a human donor who was either an allogeneic HSCT recipient or a stem cell or donor lymphocyte infusion donor (not recorded which). It is not recorded whose cells these are; they may come from a transplant donor.

Only a few counts were recorded for this clonotype. This chain joins TRBV12-3 or TRBV12-4 and TRBJ1-1; the match to TRBD1 covers 9 bases. Trimming removed 6 bases from V and 8 bases from J; junction bases left unmatched: 4. This CDR3 has 12 residues. The CDR3 DNA reads TGTGCCAGCAGCTTGGACAGGGGAGAAGCTTTCTTT. This gives the protein CASSLDRGEAFF.

V usage is TRBV20-1 and J usage is TRBJ1-1; 7 bases align to TRBD1. This CDR3 is 15 amino acids long. Germline V gives CDR1 DFQATT, CDR2 SNEGSKA (reference sequence). V shed 0 bases, J shed 1 base, and the junction held 5 bases outside the gene matches. The CDR3 bases are TGCAGTGCTAGAGATGTCCAGGGGGGGAACACTGAAGCTTTCTTT. This translates into CSARDVQGGNTEAFF.

This clonotype was counted between two and nine times. This CDR3 is CSVTSGNYGYTF. The CDR3 DNA follows: TGCAGCGTCACGTCCGGGAACTATGGCTACACCTTC. This chain connects TRBV29-1 to TRBJ1-2, with D unclear. Looked up from germline, CDR1 is SQVTM and CDR2 is ANQGSEA. CDR3 length: 12 amino acids. The V and J ends lost 6 bases and 2 bases respectively, with 10 bases between them.

This clonotype was picked up a small number of times. This chain connects TRBV27 to TRBJ2-1, with D unresolved. V was shortened by 6 bases and J by 2 bases, with 14 bases between the two germline ends. The germline gives CDR1 MNHEY, CDR2 SMNVEV (reference sequence). This CDR3 comprises 15 residues. DNA of the CDR3: TGTGCCAGCAGCCCCCGGGCTGGGCCCTACAATGAGCAGTTCTTC. This translates into CASSPRAGPYNEQFF.

The J gene is TRBJ1-5, the V gene TRBV28; 8 bases align to TRBD1. Germline assignment: CDR1 MDHEN and CDR2 SYDVKM. CDR3 length equals 18 residues. The J segment lost 3 bases and the V segment lost 6 bases, leaving 16 bases of the junction unmatched. CDR3 nucleotides: TGTGCCAGCAGCCCTCTTCCCTCGGACAGGGCGGACAATCAGCCCCAGCATTTT. This encodes CASSPLPSDRADNQPQHF.

The chain couples TRBV20-1 to TRBJ2-4; 8 bases line up with TRBD1. This CDR3 is 16 amino acids long. Per germline, CDR1 DFQATT and CDR2 SNEGSKA (reference sequence). After removal of 4 bases from V and 1 base from J, the junction contained 9 bases not matched to a gene. The CDR3 DNA reads TGCAGTGCTAATGACAGGGGACCAGGGGCCAAAAACATTCAGTACTTC. This codes for CSANDRGPGAKNIQYF.

The chain joins TRBV6-6 to TRBJ2-3; D ambiguous. This CDR3 spans 11 amino acids. The V and J ends lost 2 bases and 6 bases respectively, with 3 bases between them. Germline V gives CDR1 MNHNY, CDR2 SVGAGI (reference sequence). This CDR3 reads CASSYADTQYF. As DNA, the CDR3 is TGTGCCAGCAGTTACGCGGATACGCAGTATTTT.

This sequence joins TRBV10-3 and TRBJ2-1, with 9 bases lining up with TRBD1. V dropped 6 bases and J dropped 5; count of bases not matched to a gene: 5. CDR1 and CDR2 from the germline V gene are ENHRY and SYGVKD. This CDR3 has 14 residues. The CDR3 loop reads CAIRRDRENNEQFF. The CDR3 region has the DNA TGTGCCATCAGGAGGGACAGGGAAAACAATGAGCAGTTCTTC.

CDR3 in DNA: TGTGCCAGCAGCCATCCGCCGGGGGCTCGGGGTGGAAACACCATATATTTT. Its protein product is CASSHPPGARGGNTIYF. This chain uses TRBV6-5 with TRBJ1-3; D might be TRBD1 (6 bases). The germline V and J ends were trimmed by 6 bases and 3 bases, with 21 bases remaining between them. The CDR3 runs to 17 residues. The germline V gene has CDR1 MNHEY and CDR2 SVGAGI.

V gene TRBV6-5 combines with J gene TRBJ1-5; TRBD1 aligns across 8 bases. The CDR3 totals 16 residues. Germline V gives CDR1 MNHEY, CDR2 SVGAGI. Losses at the gene ends were 5 bases for V and 4 bases for J; bases not matched to a gene: 10. The CDR3 nucleotides read TGTGCCAGCAGTCCCCTCGGACAGGGAGGAAATCAGCCCCAGCATTTT. Translating it yields CASSPLGQGGNQPQHF.